This T cell receptor (beta chain) appears in the sequencing data of a study of shared clonotypes between healthy human individuals. Adults of Caucasian background living in Nashville, Tennessee made up all donors. The CDR3 has 14 amino acids. CDR1 and CDR2 (germline): SGHRS, YFSETQ. Trimming took 4 bases from V and 10 from J; bases not matched to a gene: 7. This clone has more than one count but fewer than ten. Distinct nucleotide sequences in the sample also encode this CDR3. Clones were read by immunoSEQ multiplex PCR, and TCRdb kept only the in-frame ones, dropping some. The sample yields about 980,000 clones, 70% to 85% seen once.

Sequenced: memory CD4+ T cells sorted from blood. Subset meaning: CD45RA-negative fraction. This TCR was sampled from a man aged 18 to 30 in good health. This rearrangement joins TRBV5-1 to TRBJ1-4, with 10 bases that match TRBD1. CDR3 residues: CASSPGTGEVKLFF. The CDR3 DNA follows: TGCGCCAGCAGCCCCGGGACAGGGGAGGTAAAACTGTTTTTT.